These 26 T cell receptor beta chains came from one sample sequenced in a study of blood T cell repertoires in COVID-19. Sequencing was performed with immunoSEQ multiplex PCR; in TCRdb, only in-frame clones are kept and a portion is missing. This sample has roughly 250,000 clones, with about 82% found just once. Sequenced material: PBMCs or T cells enriched from blood (not recorded which). All receptors come from a woman between 45 and 60 years old who had recovered from COVID-19.

J is TRBJ2-2 and V is TRBV5-4; TRBD1 matches at 7 bases. This CDR3 comprises 15 residues. Per the germline V gene, CDR1 is SGHNT and CDR2 is YYREEE (reference sequence). The V segment lost 2 bases and the J segment 3 bases; nucleotides outside the gene matches: 4. CDR3 loop: CASSFRQGHTGELFF. The CDR3 DNA sequence: TGTGCCAGCAGCTTCAGACAGGGTCACACCGGGGAGCTGTTTTTT.

The chain joins TRBV19 to TRBJ1-1; D may be TRBD1 (6 bases). Germline CDR1 reads LNHDA; CDR2 reads SQIVND (reference sequence). This CDR3 contains 16 residues. V lost 6 bases to trimming and J lost 0 bases, with 17 bases between them. CDR3 nucleotide sequence: TGTGCCAGTAGAAACGGACAGCTCAAAATGAACACTGAAGCTTTCTTT. This gives the protein CASRNGQLKMNTEAFF.

This clone was observed once. The chain recombines TRBV18 with TRBJ2-5; no clear D gene. The V end lost 2 bases, the J end lost 2 bases, and 12 bases lay between the germline ends. In germline, CDR1 is KGHSH, CDR2 LQKENI. CDR3 length: 15 amino acids. Here the CDR3 DNA reads TGTGCCAGCTCACCATTGGGTACTACACAAGAGACCCAGTACTTC. It yields the protein CASSPLGTTQETQYF.

This sequence joins TRBV15 and TRBJ1-2; D unresolved. Trimming removed 0 bases from V and 2 bases from J, with 22 bases in between. This CDR3 has 19 residues. The V gene's germline CDR1 is LNHNV and CDR2 YYDKDF (reference sequence). The CDR3 loop is CATSRDLRPGSTLNYGYTF. As DNA, the CDR3 is TGTGCCACCAGCAGAGACCTAAGACCGGGAAGCACATTAAACTATGGCTACACCTTC.

The sample holds a few counts of this clone. The rearrangement joins TRBV4-3 to TRBJ1-1; possible D gene TRBD1, 6 bases. V was cut by 1 base and J by 10 bases, with 13 bases left in between. The germline V gene has CDR1 LGHNA and CDR2 YSLEER. The CDR3 is 13 residues long. The CDR3 is CASSQVRGGGAFF. The CDR3 coding sequence is TGCGCCAGCAGCCAAGTACGGGGAGGGGGAGCTTTCTTT.

In its sample, this clone was seen once. This chain links TRBV5-4 with TRBJ2-1, with 10 bases fitting TRBD2. V lost 0 bases and J lost 1; bases outside the gene matches: 1. The CDR3 totals 16 residues. CDR1 SGHNT and CDR2 YYREEE come from the germline V gene (reference sequence). The CDR3 coding sequence is TGTGCCAGCAGCTTGGAACTAGCGGGGTCCTACAATGAGCAGTTCTTC. Translation: CASSLELAGSYNEQFF.

The genes are TRBV4-3 and TRBJ2-2; 7 bases match TRBD1. Trimming took 0 bases from V and 6 from J; bases not matched to a gene: 7. The CDR3 spans 16 residues. CDR1 and CDR2 from the germline V gene are LGHNA and YSLEER. CDR3 amino acids: CASSQELLGQAGELFF. The CDR3 nucleotides are TGCGCCAGCAGCCAAGAGTTATTAGGACAGGCCGGGGAGCTGTTTTTT.

The chain couples TRBV7-8 to TRBJ1-6, with 7 positions matching TRBD1. Germline lookup yields CDR1 SGHVS and CDR2 FQNEAQ. The CDR3 has 16 amino acids. Germline trimming cut 3 bases from V and 8 bases from J; bases unmatched to any gene: 10. CDR3 nucleotide sequence: TGTGCCAGCAGCTTGAAAAGGGGGCGCTTTGATTCACCCCTCCACTTT. Protein: CASSLKRGRFDSPLHF.

The chain has TRBV18 and TRBJ1-6; tentatively, D is TRBD1 (6 bases). The ends were cut back, 4 bases at V and 5 bases at J, with 9 bases in the middle. Germline values: CDR1 KGHSH, CDR2 LQKENI. The CDR3 contains 14 residues. The CDR3: CASSLGQNNSPLHF. Written as DNA, the CDR3 is TGTGCCAGCTCACTCGGACAGAATAATTCACCCCTCCACTTT.

The sample holds one count of this clone. This chain joins TRBV15 and TRBJ2-7; a weak D match, TRBD2 (6 bases). V lost 4 bases and J 7 bases, leaving 17 bases between the germline ends. CDR1 and CDR2 (germline): LNHNV, YYDKDF (reference sequence). This CDR3 has 14 amino acids. The CDR3 DNA follows: TGTGCCACCAGCAAGACTAGAGCCCGCCGAGAGCAGTACTTC. This gives the protein CATSKTRARREQYF.

V usage is TRBV7-6 and J usage is TRBJ1-2, with TRBD1 identical over 7 bases. Germline lookup yields CDR1 SGHVS and CDR2 FNYEAQ. The V segment lost 5 bases and the J segment 2 bases; nucleotides outside the gene matches: 5. This CDR3 comprises 14 residues. The CDR3 reads CASSPRQGNYGYTF. CDR3 DNA sequence: TGTGCCAGCAGCCCGAGACAGGGAAACTATGGCTACACCTTC. Looking up the rest from reference TRBV7-6 and TRBJ1-2 gives the full variable domain: GAGVSQSPRYKVTKRGQDVALRCDPISGHVSLYWYRQALGQGPEFLTYFNYEAQQDKSGLPNDRFSAERPEGSISTLTIQRTEQRDSAMYRCASSPRQGNYGYTFGSGTRLTVV.

The chain joins TRBV9 to TRBJ2-2, with 8 bases fitting TRBD1. The CDR3 length is 17 residues. Germline V CDR1 and CDR2: SGDLS, YYNGEE. Losses at the gene ends were 4 bases for V and 1 base for J; bases not matched to a gene: 9. In nucleotides, the CDR3 is TGTGCCAGCAGCATCTCGCCCGGGACAGGGAACACCGGGGAGCTGTTTTTT. Its protein is CASSISPGTGNTGELFF.

This chain connects TRBV15 to TRBJ2-3, with 7 positions matching TRBD1. V shed 5 bases, J shed 3 bases, and the junction held 11 bases outside the gene matches. The length of the CDR3 is 16 residues. The V gene's germline CDR1 is LNHNV and CDR2 YYDKDF (reference sequence). This CDR3 is CATSPSTGRVTDTQYF. The CDR3 bases are TGTGCCACCAGCCCTTCGACAGGGCGGGTGACAGATACGCAGTATTTT.

This chain links TRBV5-1 with TRBJ2-3, with D perhaps matching TRBD1 (6 bases). This CDR3 is built from 14 residues. Looked up from germline, CDR1 is SGHRS and CDR2 is YFSETQ. V shed 4 bases and J shed 3 bases, with 12 bases lying between them. CDR3 residues: CASSRNGQTDTQYF. The DNA of the CDR3 is TGCGCCAGCAGCCGGAACGGACAGACAGATACGCAGTATTTT. Full variable domain (rest looked up from reference TRBV5-1 and TRBJ2-3): KAGVTQTPRYLIKTRGQQVTLSCSPISGHRSVSWYQQTPGQGLQFLFEYFSETQRNKGNFPGRFSGRQFSNSRSEMNVSTLELGDSALYLCASSRNGQTDTQYFGPGTRLTVL.

The rearrangement links TRBV7-2 to TRBJ1-5, with a tentative D call TRBD1 (5 bases). The CDR3 sequence is 15 residues long. Germline assignment: CDR1 SGHTA and CDR2 FQGNSA. Trimming took off 4 bases at V and 4 bases at J, with 14 bases between the two ends. The DNA for the CDR3 is TGTGCCAGCAGCTCCTACAACCAGGGAAATCAGCCCCAGCATTTT. Protein sequence: CASSSYNQGNQPQHF.

V and J are TRBV7-9 and TRBJ1-1; tentative D call: TRBD1 (6 bases). CDR3 length: 15 amino acids. Germline V CDR1 and CDR2: SEHNR, FQNEAQ (reference sequence). V gave up 8 bases and J gave up 1 base, with 17 bases separating them. CDR3 DNA sequence: TGTGCCAGCGGTTCTTACAGGGCCAAGAACACTGAAGCTTTCTTT. This sequence encodes CASGSYRAKNTEAFF.

The chain employs TRBV27 and TRBJ2-3; D not certain. The germline V gene encodes CDR1 MNHEY and CDR2 SMNVEV (reference sequence). The CDR3 contains 13 residues. Trimming removed 3 bases at V and 0 bases at J, with 4 bases between. The CDR3 region is CASSFYSTDTQYF. DNA for the CDR3: TGTGCCAGCAGTTTCTACAGCACAGATACGCAGTATTTT.

The chain uses TRBV7-8 and TRBJ2-1, with TRBD2 matching over 8 bases. J lost 3 bases, V lost 5 bases, and 3 bases had no gene match. Looked up from germline, CDR1 is SGHVS and CDR2 is FQNEAQ. This CDR3 comprises 14 residues. CDR3 protein: CASSRGTSYNEQFF. The DNA of the CDR3 is TGTGCCAGCAGCCGAGGGACTAGCTACAATGAGCAGTTCTTC. The variable domain in full, completed from reference TRBV7-8 and TRBJ2-1, reads GAGVSQSPRYKVAKRGQDVALRCDPISGHVSLFWYQQALGQGPEFLTYFQNEAQLDKSGLPSDRFFAERPEGSVSTLKIQRTQQEDSAVYLCASSRGTSYNEQFFGPGTRLTVL.

The chain employs TRBV6-5 and TRBJ1-2, with unresolved D. Deletions cut 6 bases from V and 5 bases from J, with 16 bases between. The CDR3 is made up of 14 amino acids. Germline V gives CDR1 MNHEY, CDR2 SVGAGI. The CDR3: CASSWIGGLYGYTF. The CDR3 region has the DNA TGTGCCAGCAGCTGGATTGGCGGACTTTATGGCTACACCTTC.

The chain has TRBV5-6 and TRBJ2-7; the match to TRBD2 covers 13 bases. V dropped 6 bases and J dropped 6; count of bases not matched to a gene: 6. CDR1 SGHDT and CDR2 YYEEEE come from the germline V gene. The CDR3 totals 14 residues. The CDR3 is CASNLRLAGGEQYF. The CDR3 DNA is TGTGCCAGCAACCTGCGACTAGCGGGAGGCGAGCAGTACTTC.

The chain uses TRBV2 and TRBJ2-1; 7 nucleotides align to TRBD2. Per the germline V gene, CDR1 is SNHLY and CDR2 is FYNNEI. The length of the CDR3 is 14 residues. V shed 8 bases and J 8 bases; nucleotides not matched to a gene: 12. The CDR3 DNA follows: TGTGCCAGCTGTTACGGGACTATAGAGGATGAGCAGTTCTTC. Its translation: CASCYGTIEDEQFF. Full variable domain (rest looked up from reference TRBV2 and TRBJ2-1): EPEVTQTPSHQVTQMGQEVILRCVPISNHLYFYWYRQILGQKVEFLVSFYNNEISEKSEIFDDQFSVERPDGSNFTLKIRSTKLEDSAMYFCASCYGTIEDEQFFGPGTRLTVL.

The chain carries TRBV7-9 and TRBJ2-3, with D possibly matching TRBD1 (5 bases). The CDR3 covers 12 residues. The V gene lost 2 bases and the J gene lost 8 bases, with 8 bases spanning the gap. From germline, CDR1 is SEHNR and CDR2 FQNEAQ (reference sequence). CDR3 DNA: TGTGCCAGCAGCTTACGCCAGGGTACGCAGTATTTT. Protein sequence: CASSLRQGTQYF.

The chain recombines TRBV4-1 with TRBJ2-1, with 9 bases matching TRBD2. Losses at the gene ends were 0 bases for V and 7 bases for J; bases not matched to a gene: 4. CDR3 length equals 15 residues. CDR1 is MGHRA, CDR2 YSYEKL, per germline. CDR3 nucleotides: TGCGCCAGCAGCCAAGAAGGGACTAGCCGAAATGAGCAGTTCTTC. Its translation is CASSQEGTSRNEQFF.

The chain couples TRBV2 to TRBJ2-5; D is ambiguous. Trimming stripped 4 bases from V and 1 base from J, with 4 bases between. The CDR3 spans 12 residues. Germline V gene lookup returns CDR1 SNHLY and CDR2 FYNNEI. The CDR3 DNA reads as TGTGCCAGCAGTGTATTCCAAGAGACCCAGTACTTC. Residues: CASSVFQETQYF.

J is TRBJ2-1 and V is TRBV29-1; TRBD2 matches at 8 bases. The V and J ends lost 5 bases and 5 bases, in that order; junction bases with no gene match: 8. This CDR3 is built from 14 residues. Germline assignment: CDR1 SQVTM and CDR2 ANQGSEA. CDR3 sequence: CSVWERELHNEQFF. CDR3 nucleotides: TGCAGCGTTTGGGAGCGGGAGCTCCACAATGAGCAGTTCTTC.

The chain joins TRBV6-5 to TRBJ1-4; D is perhaps TRBD1 (6 bases). V lost 5 bases to trimming and J lost 5 bases, with 12 bases between them. The CDR3 has 14 residues. Germline V gene sequence: CDR1 MNHEY, CDR2 SVGAGI. DNA of the CDR3: TGTGCCAGCAGTCGGACAGCCGTAAATGAAAAACTGTTTTTT. Translating gives CASSRTAVNEKLFF.